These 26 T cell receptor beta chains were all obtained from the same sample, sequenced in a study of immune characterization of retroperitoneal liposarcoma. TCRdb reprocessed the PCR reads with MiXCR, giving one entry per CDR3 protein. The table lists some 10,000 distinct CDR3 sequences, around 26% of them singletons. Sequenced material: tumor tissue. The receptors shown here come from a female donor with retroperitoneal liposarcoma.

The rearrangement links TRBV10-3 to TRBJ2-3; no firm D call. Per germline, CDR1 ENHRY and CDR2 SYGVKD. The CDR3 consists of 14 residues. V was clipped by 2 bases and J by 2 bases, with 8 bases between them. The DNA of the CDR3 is TGTGCCATCAGTGAGCGTGGGAACACAGATACGCAGTATTTT. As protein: CAISERGNTDTQYF.

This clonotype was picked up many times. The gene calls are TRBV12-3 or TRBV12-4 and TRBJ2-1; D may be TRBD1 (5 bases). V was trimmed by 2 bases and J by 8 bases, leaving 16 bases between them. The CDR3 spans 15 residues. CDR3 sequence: CASSLTAFWGDEQFF. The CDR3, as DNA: TGTGCCAGCAGTTTAACGGCTTTCTGGGGCGATGAGCAGTTCTTC.

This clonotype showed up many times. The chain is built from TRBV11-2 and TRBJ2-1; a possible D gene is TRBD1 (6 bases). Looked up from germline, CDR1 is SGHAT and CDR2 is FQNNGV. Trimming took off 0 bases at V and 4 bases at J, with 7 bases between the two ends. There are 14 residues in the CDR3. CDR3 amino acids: CASSLDGQYNEQFF. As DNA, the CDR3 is TGTGCCAGCAGCTTAGACGGACAGTACAATGAGCAGTTCTTC.

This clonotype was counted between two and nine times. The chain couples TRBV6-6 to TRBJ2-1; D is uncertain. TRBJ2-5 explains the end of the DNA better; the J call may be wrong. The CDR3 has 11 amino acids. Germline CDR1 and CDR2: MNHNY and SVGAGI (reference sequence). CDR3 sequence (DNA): TGTGCCAGCAGTTCCGGAGAGACCCAGTACTTC. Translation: CASSSGETQYF.

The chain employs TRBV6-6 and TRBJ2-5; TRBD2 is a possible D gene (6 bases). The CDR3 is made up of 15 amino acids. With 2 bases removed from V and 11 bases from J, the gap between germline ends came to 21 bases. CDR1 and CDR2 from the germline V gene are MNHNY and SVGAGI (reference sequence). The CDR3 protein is CASSYRSSAYNEQYF. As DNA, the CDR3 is TGTGCCAGCAGTTACCGGTCTAGCGCGTACAATGAGCAGTACTTC.

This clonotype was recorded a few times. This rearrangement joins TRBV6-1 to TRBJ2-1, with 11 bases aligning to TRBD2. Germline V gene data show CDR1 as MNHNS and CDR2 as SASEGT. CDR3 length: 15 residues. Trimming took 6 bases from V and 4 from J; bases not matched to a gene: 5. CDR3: CASRIRLAGYNEQFF. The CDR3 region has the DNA TGTGCCAGCAGGATTAGACTAGCGGGATACAATGAGCAGTTCTTC.

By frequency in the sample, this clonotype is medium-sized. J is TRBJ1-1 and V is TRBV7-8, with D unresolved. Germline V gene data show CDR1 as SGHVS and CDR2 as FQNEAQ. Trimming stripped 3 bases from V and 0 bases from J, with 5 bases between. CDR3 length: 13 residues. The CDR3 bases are TGTGCCAGCAGCTTTTTCTTGAACACTGAAGCTTTCTTT. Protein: CASSFFLNTEAFF.

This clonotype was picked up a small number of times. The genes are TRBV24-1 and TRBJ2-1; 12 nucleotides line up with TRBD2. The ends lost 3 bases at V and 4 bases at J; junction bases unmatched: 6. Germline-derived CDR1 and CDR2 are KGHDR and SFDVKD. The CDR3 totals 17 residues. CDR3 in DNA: TGTGCCACCAGTGATCCCCCTAGCGGGAGGGGGTACAATGAGCAGTTCTTC. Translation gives CATSDPPSGRGYNEQFF.

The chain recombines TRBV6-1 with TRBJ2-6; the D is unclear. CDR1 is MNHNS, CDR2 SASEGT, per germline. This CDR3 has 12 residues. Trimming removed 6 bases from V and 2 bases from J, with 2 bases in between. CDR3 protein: CASSPGANVLTF. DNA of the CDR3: TGTGCCAGCAGCCCTGGGGCCAACGTCCTGACTTTC.

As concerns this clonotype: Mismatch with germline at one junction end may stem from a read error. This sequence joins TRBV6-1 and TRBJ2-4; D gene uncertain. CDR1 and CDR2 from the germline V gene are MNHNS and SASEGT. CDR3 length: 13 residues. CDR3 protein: CASSEDPSRKAWF. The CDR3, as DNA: TGTGCCAGCAGTGAAGACCCCAGCCGTAAAGCTTGGTTC.

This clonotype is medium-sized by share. The CDR3 loop is CASSDRGASVKQYF. For the CDR3, the DNA is TGTGCCAGCAGTGATCGGGGGGCCAGCGTTAAGCAGTACTTC. The chain uses TRBV6-1 and TRBJ2-1, with D possibly matching TRBD2 (7 bases). The J call may be wrong; the DNA end is better matched by TRBJ2-7. The CDR3 is 14 amino acids. Looked up from germline, CDR1 is MNHNS and CDR2 is SASEGT.

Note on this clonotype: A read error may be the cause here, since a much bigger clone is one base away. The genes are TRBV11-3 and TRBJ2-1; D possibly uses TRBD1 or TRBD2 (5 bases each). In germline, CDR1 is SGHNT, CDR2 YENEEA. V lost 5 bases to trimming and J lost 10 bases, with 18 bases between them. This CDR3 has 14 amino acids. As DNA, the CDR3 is TGTGCCAGCAGCCCCCCCTGGGACCCCTACGAGCAGTTCTTC. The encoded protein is CASSPPWDPYEQFF.

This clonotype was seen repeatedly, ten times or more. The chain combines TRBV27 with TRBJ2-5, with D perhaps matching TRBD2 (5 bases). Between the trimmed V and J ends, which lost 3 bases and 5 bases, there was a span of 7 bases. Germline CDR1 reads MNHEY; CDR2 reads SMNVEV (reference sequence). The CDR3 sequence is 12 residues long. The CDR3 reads CASSLRGETQYF. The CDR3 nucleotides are TGTGCCAGCAGTTTGAGAGGGGAGACCCAGTACTTC.

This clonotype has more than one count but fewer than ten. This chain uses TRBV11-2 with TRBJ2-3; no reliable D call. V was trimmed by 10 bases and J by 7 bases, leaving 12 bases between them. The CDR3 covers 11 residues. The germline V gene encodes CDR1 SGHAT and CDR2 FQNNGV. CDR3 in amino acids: CATLPENTQYF. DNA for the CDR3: TGTGCCACCTTACCCGAAAATACGCAGTATTTT.

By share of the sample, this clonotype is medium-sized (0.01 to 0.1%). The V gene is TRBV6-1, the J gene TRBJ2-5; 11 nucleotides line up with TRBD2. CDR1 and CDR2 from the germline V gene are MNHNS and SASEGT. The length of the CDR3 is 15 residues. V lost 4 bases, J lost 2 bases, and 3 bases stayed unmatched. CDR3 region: CASSARTSGQETQYF. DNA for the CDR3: TGTGCCAGCAGTGCCCGGACTAGCGGGCAAGAGACCCAGTACTTC.

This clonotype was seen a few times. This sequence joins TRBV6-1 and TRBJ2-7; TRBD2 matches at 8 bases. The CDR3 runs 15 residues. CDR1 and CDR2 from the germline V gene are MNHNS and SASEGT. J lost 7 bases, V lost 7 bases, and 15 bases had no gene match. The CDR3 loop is CASISTGGGGNEQYF. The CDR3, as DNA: TGTGCCAGCATTAGTACGGGGGGGGGGGGAAATGAGCAGTACTTC.

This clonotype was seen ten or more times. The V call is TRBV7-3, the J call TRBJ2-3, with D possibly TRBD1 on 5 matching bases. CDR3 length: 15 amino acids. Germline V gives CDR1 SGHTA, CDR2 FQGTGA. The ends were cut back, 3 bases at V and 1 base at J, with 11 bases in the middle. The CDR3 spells CASSFDSGGTDTQYF. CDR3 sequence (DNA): TGTGCCAGCAGCTTTGACAGTGGGGGCACAGATACGCAGTATTTT.

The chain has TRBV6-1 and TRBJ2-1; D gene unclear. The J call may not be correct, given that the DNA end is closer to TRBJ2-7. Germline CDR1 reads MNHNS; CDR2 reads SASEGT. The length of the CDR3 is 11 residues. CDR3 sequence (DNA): TGTGCCAGCAGTTACCAGTACGAGCAGTACTTC. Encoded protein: CASSYQYEQYF.

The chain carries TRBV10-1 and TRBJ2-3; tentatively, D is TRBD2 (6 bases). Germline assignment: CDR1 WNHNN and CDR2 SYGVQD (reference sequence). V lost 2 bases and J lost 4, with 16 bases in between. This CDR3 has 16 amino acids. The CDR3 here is CASSERSGVGADTQYF. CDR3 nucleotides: TGCGCCAGCAGTGAGCGGTCGGGGGTAGGGGCAGATACGCAGTATTTT.

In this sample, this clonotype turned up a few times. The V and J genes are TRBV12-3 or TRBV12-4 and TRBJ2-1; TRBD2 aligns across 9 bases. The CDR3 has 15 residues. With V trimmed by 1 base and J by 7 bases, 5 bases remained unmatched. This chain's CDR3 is CASSLVAGGLNEQFF. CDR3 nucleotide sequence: TGTGCCAGCAGTTTAGTCGCGGGAGGGCTGAATGAGCAGTTCTTC.

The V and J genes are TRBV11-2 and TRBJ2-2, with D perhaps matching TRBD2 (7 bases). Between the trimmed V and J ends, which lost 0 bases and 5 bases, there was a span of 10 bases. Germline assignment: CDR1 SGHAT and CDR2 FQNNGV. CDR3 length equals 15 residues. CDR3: CASSLDRGGTGELFF. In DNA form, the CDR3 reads TGTGCCAGCAGCTTAGACAGGGGAGGGACCGGGGAGCTGTTTTTT.

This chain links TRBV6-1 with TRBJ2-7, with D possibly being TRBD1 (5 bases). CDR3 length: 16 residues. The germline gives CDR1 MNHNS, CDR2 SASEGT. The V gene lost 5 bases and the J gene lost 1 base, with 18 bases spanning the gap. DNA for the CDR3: TGTGCCAGCAGTTTCAATGACAGACAGATTTCCTACGAGCAGTACTTC. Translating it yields CASSFNDRQISYEQYF.

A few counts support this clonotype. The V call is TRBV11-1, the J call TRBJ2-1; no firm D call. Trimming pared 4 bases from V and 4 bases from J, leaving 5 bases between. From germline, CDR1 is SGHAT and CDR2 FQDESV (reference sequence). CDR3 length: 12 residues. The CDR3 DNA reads TGTGCCAGCAGCTCGACTTACAATGAGCAGTTCTTC. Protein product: CASSSTYNEQFF. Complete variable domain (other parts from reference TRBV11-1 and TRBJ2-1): EAEVAQSPRYKITEKSQAVAFWCDPISGHATLYWYRQILGQGPELLVQFQDESVVDDSQLPKDRFSAERLKGVDSTLKIQPAELGDSAMYLCASSSTYNEQFFGPGTRLTVL.

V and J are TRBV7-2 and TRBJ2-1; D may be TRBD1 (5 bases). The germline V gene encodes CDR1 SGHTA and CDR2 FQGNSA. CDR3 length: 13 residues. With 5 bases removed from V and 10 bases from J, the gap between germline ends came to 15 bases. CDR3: CASSRRQNYEQFF. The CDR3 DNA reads TGTGCCAGCAGCCGGCGACAGAACTACGAGCAGTTCTTC.

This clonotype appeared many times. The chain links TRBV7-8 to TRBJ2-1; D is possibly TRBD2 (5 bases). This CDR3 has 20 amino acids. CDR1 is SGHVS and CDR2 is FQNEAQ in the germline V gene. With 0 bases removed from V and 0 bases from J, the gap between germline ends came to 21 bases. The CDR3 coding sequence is TGTGCCAGCAGCTTAGCGCGGCCTAGCCCGCACTTGACCTCCTACAATGAGCAGTTCTTC. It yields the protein CASSLARPSPHLTSYNEQFF.

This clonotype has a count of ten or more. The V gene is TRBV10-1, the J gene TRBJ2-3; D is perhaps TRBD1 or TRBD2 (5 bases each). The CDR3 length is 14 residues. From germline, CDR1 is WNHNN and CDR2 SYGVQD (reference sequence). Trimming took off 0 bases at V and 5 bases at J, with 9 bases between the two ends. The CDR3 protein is CASSESFGGDTQYF. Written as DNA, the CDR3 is TGCGCCAGCAGTGAGTCGTTTGGGGGAGATACGCAGTATTTT.